This TCR beta chain came from a study of sequential checkpoint blockade in melanoma. Treatment described: randomized to nivolumab then ipilimumab (arm A) or the reverse (arm B). No patient had prior DNA-damaging chemotherapy. Live CD3+CD8+ CD19− CD56− cells were sorted from PBMCs. TCRdb's copy holds only in-frame clones and misses some; the assay was immunoSEQ multiplex PCR. Of some 9,600 clones listed, 70% to 85% are singletons. This CDR3 is 16 amino acids long. V was trimmed by 4 bases and J by 6 bases, leaving 22 bases between them. Germline V gene lookup returns CDR1 SEHNR and CDR2 FQNEAQ (reference sequence).

Sequenced here: CD8+ T cells sorted from blood (inferred from file names), sampled from a patient given nivolumab and ipilimumab in sequence. The chain combines TRBV7-9 with TRBJ2-7; possibly TRBD1 for D (6 bases). This clonotype was obtained from a human donor with melanoma. The CDR3 spells CASSSMVGHPSLEQYF. The CDR3 DNA sequence: TGTGCCAGCAGCTCAATGGTGGGACACCCGTCTCTCGAGCAGTACTTC.